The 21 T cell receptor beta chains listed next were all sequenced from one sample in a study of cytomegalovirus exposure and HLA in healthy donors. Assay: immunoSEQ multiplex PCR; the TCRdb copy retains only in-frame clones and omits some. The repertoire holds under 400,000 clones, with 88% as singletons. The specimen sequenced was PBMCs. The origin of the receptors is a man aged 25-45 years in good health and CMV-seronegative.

CDR3 sequence reads: CASSSGQGNQPQHF. The CDR3 DNA reads as TGTGCCAGCAGCTCAGGACAGGGCAATCAGCCCCAGCATTTT. This chain links TRBV7-8 with TRBJ1-5; 7 bases map to TRBD1. CDR3 size: 14 residues. With 4 bases clipped from V and 2 bases from J, the junction kept 2 bases outside the gene matches. Germline-derived CDR1 and CDR2 are SGHVS and FQNEAQ.

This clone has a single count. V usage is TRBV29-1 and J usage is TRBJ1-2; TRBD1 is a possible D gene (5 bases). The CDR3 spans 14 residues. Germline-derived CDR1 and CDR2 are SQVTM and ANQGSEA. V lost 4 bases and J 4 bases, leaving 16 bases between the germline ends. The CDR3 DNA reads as TGCAGCGTTGGGGGAGGGACCGGGTTCTATGGCTACACCTTC. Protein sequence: CSVGGGTGFYGYTF.

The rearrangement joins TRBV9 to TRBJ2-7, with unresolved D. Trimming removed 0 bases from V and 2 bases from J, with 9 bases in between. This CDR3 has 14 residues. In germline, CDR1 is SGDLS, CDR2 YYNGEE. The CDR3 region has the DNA TGTGCCAGCAGCGTAGGCCAGGCCGCCTACGAGCAGTACTTC. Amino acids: CASSVGQAAYEQYF.

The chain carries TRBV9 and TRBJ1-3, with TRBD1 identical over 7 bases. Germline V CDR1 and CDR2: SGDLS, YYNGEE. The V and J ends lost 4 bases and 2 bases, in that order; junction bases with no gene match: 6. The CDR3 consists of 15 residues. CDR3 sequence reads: CASSSDRIAGNTIYF. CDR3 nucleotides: TGTGCCAGCAGCTCGGACAGGATCGCTGGAAACACCATATATTTT.

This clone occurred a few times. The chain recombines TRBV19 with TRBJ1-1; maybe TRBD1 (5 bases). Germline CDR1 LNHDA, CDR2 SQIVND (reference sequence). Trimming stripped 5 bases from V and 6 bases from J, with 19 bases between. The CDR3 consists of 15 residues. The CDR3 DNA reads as TGTGCCAGTAGTCCCCGGGAGGGGAGGTTCCCTGAAGCTTTCTTT. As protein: CASSPREGRFPEAFF.

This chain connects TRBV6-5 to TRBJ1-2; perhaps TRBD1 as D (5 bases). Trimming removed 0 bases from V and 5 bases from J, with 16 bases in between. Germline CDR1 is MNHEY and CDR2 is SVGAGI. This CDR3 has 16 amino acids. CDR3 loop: CASSYSAWARDYGYTF. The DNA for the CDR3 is TGTGCCAGCAGTTACTCAGCGTGGGCCAGGGATTATGGCTACACCTTC.

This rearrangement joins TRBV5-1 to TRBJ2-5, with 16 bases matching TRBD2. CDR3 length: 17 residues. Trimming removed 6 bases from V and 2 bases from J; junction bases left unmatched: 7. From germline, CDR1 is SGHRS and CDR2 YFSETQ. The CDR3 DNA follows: TGCGCCAGCACCCCGGGACTAGCGGGGGGGGGACAAGAGACCCAGTACTTC. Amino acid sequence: CASTPGLAGGGQETQYF.

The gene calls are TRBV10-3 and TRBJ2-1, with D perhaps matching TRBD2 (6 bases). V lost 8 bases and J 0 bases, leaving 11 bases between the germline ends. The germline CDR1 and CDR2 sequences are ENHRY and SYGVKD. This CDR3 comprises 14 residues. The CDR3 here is CAIGGVSSYNEQFF. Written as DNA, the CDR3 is TGTGCCATCGGCGGGGTCAGCTCCTACAATGAGCAGTTCTTC.

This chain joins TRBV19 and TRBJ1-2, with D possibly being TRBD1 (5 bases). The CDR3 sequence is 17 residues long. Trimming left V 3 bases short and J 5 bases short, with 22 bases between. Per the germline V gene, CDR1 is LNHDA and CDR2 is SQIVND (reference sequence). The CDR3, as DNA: TGTGCCAGTAGTATCGGGCGACAACGGGGGTACAGTTATGGCTACACCTTC. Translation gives CASSIGRQRGYSYGYTF.

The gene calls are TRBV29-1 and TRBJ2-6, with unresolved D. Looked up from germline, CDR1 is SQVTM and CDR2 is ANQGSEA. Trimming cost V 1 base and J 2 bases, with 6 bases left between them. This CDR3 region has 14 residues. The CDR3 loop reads CSVEGLAGANVLTF. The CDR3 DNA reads TGCAGCGTTGAAGGTCTAGCTGGGGCCAACGTCCTGACTTTC.

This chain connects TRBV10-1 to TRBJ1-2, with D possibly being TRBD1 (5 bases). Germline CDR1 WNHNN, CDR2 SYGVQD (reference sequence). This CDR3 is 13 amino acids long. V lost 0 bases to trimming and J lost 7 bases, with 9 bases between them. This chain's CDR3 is CASSESGGFGYTF. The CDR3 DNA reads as TGCGCCAGCAGTGAGTCGGGGGGGTTTGGCTACACCTTC.

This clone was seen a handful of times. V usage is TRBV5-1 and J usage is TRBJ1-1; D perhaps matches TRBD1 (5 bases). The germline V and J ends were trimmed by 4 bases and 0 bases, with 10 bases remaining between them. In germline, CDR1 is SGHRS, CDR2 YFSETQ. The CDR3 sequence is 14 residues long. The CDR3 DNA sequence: TGCGCCAGCAGCGGAGGGACGGTGAACACTGAAGCTTTCTTT. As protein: CASSGGTVNTEAFF.

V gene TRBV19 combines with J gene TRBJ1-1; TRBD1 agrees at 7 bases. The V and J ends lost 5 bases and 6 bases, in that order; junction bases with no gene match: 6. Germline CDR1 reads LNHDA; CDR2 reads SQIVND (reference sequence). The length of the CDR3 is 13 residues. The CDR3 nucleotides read TGTGCCAGTAGTCCCGGACAGGCGTCTGAAGCTTTCTTT. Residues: CASSPGQASEAFF.

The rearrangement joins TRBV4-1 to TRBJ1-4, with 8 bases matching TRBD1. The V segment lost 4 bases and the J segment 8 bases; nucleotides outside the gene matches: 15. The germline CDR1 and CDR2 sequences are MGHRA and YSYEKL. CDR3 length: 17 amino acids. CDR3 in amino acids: CASSRETGESFPEKLFF. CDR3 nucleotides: TGCGCCAGCAGCCGAGAGACAGGGGAGTCTTTCCCAGAAAAACTGTTTTTT.

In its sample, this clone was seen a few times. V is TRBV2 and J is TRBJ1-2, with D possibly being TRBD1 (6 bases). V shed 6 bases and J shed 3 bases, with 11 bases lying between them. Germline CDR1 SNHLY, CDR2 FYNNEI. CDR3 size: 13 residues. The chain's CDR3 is CASSEQGHYGYTF. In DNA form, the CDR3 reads TGTGCCAGCAGCGAACAGGGCCACTATGGCTACACCTTC.

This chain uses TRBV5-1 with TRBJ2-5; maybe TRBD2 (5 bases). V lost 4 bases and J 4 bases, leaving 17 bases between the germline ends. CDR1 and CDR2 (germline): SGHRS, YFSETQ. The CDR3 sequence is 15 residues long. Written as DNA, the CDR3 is TGCGCCAGCAGCGTGGAGGCCGCTGAGCGAGAGACCCAGTACTTC. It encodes CASSVEAAERETQYF.

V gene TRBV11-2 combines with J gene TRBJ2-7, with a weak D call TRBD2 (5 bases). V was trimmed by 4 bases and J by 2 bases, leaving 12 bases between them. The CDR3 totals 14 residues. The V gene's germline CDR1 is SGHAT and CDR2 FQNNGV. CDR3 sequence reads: CASSSGPGTYEQYF. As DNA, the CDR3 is TGTGCCAGCAGCTCTGGTCCGGGAACCTACGAGCAGTACTTC.

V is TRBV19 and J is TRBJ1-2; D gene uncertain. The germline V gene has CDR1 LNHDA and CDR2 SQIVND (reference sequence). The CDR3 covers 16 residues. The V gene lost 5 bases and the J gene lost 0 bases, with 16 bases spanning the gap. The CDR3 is CASSPLVGPSNYGYTF. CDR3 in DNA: TGTGCCAGTAGTCCCCTCGTTGGCCCCTCTAACTATGGCTACACCTTC.

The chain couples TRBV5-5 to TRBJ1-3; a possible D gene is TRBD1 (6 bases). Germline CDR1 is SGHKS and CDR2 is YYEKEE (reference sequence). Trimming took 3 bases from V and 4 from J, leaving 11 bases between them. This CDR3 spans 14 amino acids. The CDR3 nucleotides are TGTGCCAGCAGCTCTCCCAGGGGAGGAAACACCATATATTTT. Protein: CASSSPRGGNTIYF.

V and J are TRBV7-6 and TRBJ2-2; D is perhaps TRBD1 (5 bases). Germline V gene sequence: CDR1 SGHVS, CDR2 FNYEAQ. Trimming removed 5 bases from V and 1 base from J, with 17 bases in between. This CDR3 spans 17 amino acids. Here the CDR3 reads CASSPHTAGQNTGELFF. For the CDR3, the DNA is TGTGCCAGCAGCCCTCATACAGCCGGACAGAACACCGGGGAGCTGTTTTTT.

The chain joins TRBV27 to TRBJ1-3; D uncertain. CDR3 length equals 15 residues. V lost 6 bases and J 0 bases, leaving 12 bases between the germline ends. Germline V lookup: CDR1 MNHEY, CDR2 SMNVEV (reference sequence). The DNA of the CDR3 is TGTGCCAGCAGCCCTACTCTGAGCTCTGGAAACACCATATATTTT. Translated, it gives CASSPTLSSGNTIYF.